This TCR beta chain originates from a study of T cells in Graves' hyperthyroidism and ophthalmopathy. The study, taken as a whole, reports: Within blood appeared most thyroid clonotypes that had expanded above 0.001.

Orbital computed tomography, thyroid ultrasound, serum thyroxine and TRAb, and clinical symptoms together informed the diagnoses. The authors obtained PBMCs from over 7.5 ml of fresh peripheral blood. V shed 3 bases and J shed 2 bases, with 15 bases lying between them. The CDR3 loop spans 17 amino acids. Germline V gives CDR1 KGHDR, CDR2 SFDVKD. The source material, RNA transcripts, was used to amplify TCR beta CDR3 regions. The HTBI primer set served for first-round RT-PCR of the TCR CDR3. MiXCR, run by TCRdb on the multiplex PCR reads, gives a single entry per CDR3 protein. The sample includes some 490,000 distinct CDR3 sequences, more than 15% of them seen just once. On this clonotype itself: No antigen is known for it.

Material for sequencing was blood. The rearrangement uses TRBV24-1 and TRBJ2-2; possible D gene TRBD1, 6 bases. This TCR was sampled from a woman between 25 and 40 years old with Graves' ophthalmopathy. This CDR3 is CATSDLQGTFNTGELFF. The CDR3 DNA sequence: TGTGCCACCAGTGATCTACAGGGAACTTTTAACACCGGGGAGCTGTTTTTT.